This entry describes one T cell receptor (beta chain). Its cognate antigen is unknown. The data derive from a study of cytomegalovirus exposure and HLA in healthy donors. Overall study results and limits: In a later analysis, at a false discovery rate of 0.05, 15,000 to 20,000 TCR beta sequences were associated with HLA alleles. Later analysis revealed greater clonal expansion in HLA-associated TCR beta chains than in equally common others.

With 6 bases clipped from V and 5 bases from J, the junction kept 5 bases outside the gene matches. The CDR3 is made up of 14 amino acids. CDR1 is KGHSH and CDR2 is LQKENI in the germline V gene. Primers included in the PCR were 60 Vbeta and 13 Jbeta primers. In the authors' workflow: An analysis performed later counted 74 million or so unique TCR beta chains (around 10 million of them shared). Generated by immunoSEQ multiplex PCR, the TCRdb table keeps only in-frame clones and is missing some. The DNA was the basis for D and trimming; V, J and clone size are from that table. The sample has about 180,000 clones, roughly 80% seen once.

V usage is TRBV18 and J usage is TRBJ1-5; 9 bases map to TRBD1. This clonotype was obtained from a man aged 18 to 29 in good health and CMV-seronegative. Sequencing was carried out using PBMCs. The CDR3 here is CASSPDRGDQPQHF. The CDR3 DNA sequence: TGTGCCAGCTCGCCCGACAGGGGGGATCAGCCCCAGCATTTT.